Below, one T cell receptor (beta chain) is given with its context. What it binds is not known. Treatment of any kind had been given to no patient before thyroid surgery. The data are from a study of metastatic and nonmetastatic thyroid tumors. Points from the study as a whole: A significant increase in TCR beta diversity was reportedly seen in malignant thyroid tumors relative to benign nodules, in blood and tumor.

Per the original data handling: A classifier of distant metastasis in papillary thyroid cancer was built from CDR3 differences (across clinicopathological groups). TCRdb re-called the PCR reads with MiXCR. Here the V and J calls rest on TCRdb's processing, not on the authors' analysis. The sample has thousands of clones, over 30% seen once. The sequence was collected from a female donor with papillary thyroid cancer or a benign thyroid nodule (not recorded which). Some clones in this sample may be carry-over from other donors' samples. Sequenced sample: adjacent normal tissue.

The DNA of the CDR3 is TGTGCCAGCAGCTCTGACGGTGAAGCTTTCTTT. Its translation is CASSSDGEAFF. The rearrangement uses TRBV7-2 and TRBJ1-1; D is unclear. The CDR3 consists of 11 residues. V was clipped by 4 bases and J by 7 bases, with 7 bases between them. The germline gives CDR1 SGHTA, CDR2 FQGNSA.